Described below is a single TCR beta chain sequence and its context. In this sample, this clonotype turned up many times. The clone's antigen remains unknown. No base quality values were provided; no much bigger clone lies one nucleotide off. V is shortened by 0 bases, J by 2 bases, and the region joining them spans 16 bases. The CDR3 spans 17 residues, from the cysteine through the phenylalanine. Of the read, only the CDR3 DNA is kept; its 51 bases are in frame from base 1. CDR1 MNHNY and CDR2 SVGAGI are derived from the germline V gene (reference sequence). The source of the sample is a study of T cell repertoires in cytomegalovirus infection (dated by TCRdb to about 2019). With respect to the entire study: Donor HLA type was relevant to the analysis, as public TCR beta signatures indicated carriage of CMV infection together with the matching HLA type.

Data came from an Illumina HiSeq 1500. TCRdb cleaned the public reads at Q25 with fastp, built clones with MiXCR and kept in-frame beta chains. Identical CDR3 protein sequences are pooled into one entry, listed with their most common genes and DNA. This sample lists 400,000 or so distinct CDR3 sequences; less than 20% were detected once. The ten largest make up around 9.3% of the sample. Summary of the overall study and its limitations: Carriers of CMV infection plus the relevant HLA type were discriminated by the cumulative frequency of public TCR beta family members in the study cohort and in an independent approximately 350-donor cohort. In the ex vivo response, HLA-C-restricted CMV-specific TCR beta clonotypes were dominant, and in two of eight donors the single most frequent clonotype came from this HLA-C-restricted group.

The clonotype comes from a human donor in good health (CMV status not recorded). Some clones in this sample may be carry-over from other donors' samples. The sample comprised PBMCs. Recombination joined TRBV6-6 with TRBJ2-5; the D gene assignment is ambiguous. The CDR3 region reads CASSYSYQALLQETQYF. The nucleotide sequence is given as TGTGCCAGCAGTTACTCTTACCAGGCCCTGCTTCAAGAGACCCAGTACTTC.